The sequence of this TCR beta chain was determined in a study of T cells in Graves' hyperthyroidism and ophthalmopathy. CDR3 length: 14 residues. Germline values: CDR1 MNHNS, CDR2 SASEGT. Trimming shortened V by 5 bases and J by 3 bases, and 14 bases separated the two germline ends. Amplification of TCR beta CDR3 regions used RNA as the template. Primed by the HTBI set, a first-round RT-PCR was run on the TCR CDR3. TCRdb redid the calling of the multiplex PCR reads with MiXCR, one entry per CDR3 protein. The repertoire holds around 430,000 distinct CDR3 sequences, with 14% to 15% as singletons. Fresh peripheral blood, roughly 10 ml of it, supplied the PBMCs.

The receptor was derived from a woman in her twenties or thirties with Graves' hyperthyroidism. The source material was blood. The rearrangement joins TRBV6-1 to TRBJ2-7; a weak D match, TRBD2 (5 bases). CDR3 in DNA: TGTGCCAGCAGTACGTCTCGGGGATACTACGAGCAGTACTTC. As protein: CASSTSRGYYEQYF.